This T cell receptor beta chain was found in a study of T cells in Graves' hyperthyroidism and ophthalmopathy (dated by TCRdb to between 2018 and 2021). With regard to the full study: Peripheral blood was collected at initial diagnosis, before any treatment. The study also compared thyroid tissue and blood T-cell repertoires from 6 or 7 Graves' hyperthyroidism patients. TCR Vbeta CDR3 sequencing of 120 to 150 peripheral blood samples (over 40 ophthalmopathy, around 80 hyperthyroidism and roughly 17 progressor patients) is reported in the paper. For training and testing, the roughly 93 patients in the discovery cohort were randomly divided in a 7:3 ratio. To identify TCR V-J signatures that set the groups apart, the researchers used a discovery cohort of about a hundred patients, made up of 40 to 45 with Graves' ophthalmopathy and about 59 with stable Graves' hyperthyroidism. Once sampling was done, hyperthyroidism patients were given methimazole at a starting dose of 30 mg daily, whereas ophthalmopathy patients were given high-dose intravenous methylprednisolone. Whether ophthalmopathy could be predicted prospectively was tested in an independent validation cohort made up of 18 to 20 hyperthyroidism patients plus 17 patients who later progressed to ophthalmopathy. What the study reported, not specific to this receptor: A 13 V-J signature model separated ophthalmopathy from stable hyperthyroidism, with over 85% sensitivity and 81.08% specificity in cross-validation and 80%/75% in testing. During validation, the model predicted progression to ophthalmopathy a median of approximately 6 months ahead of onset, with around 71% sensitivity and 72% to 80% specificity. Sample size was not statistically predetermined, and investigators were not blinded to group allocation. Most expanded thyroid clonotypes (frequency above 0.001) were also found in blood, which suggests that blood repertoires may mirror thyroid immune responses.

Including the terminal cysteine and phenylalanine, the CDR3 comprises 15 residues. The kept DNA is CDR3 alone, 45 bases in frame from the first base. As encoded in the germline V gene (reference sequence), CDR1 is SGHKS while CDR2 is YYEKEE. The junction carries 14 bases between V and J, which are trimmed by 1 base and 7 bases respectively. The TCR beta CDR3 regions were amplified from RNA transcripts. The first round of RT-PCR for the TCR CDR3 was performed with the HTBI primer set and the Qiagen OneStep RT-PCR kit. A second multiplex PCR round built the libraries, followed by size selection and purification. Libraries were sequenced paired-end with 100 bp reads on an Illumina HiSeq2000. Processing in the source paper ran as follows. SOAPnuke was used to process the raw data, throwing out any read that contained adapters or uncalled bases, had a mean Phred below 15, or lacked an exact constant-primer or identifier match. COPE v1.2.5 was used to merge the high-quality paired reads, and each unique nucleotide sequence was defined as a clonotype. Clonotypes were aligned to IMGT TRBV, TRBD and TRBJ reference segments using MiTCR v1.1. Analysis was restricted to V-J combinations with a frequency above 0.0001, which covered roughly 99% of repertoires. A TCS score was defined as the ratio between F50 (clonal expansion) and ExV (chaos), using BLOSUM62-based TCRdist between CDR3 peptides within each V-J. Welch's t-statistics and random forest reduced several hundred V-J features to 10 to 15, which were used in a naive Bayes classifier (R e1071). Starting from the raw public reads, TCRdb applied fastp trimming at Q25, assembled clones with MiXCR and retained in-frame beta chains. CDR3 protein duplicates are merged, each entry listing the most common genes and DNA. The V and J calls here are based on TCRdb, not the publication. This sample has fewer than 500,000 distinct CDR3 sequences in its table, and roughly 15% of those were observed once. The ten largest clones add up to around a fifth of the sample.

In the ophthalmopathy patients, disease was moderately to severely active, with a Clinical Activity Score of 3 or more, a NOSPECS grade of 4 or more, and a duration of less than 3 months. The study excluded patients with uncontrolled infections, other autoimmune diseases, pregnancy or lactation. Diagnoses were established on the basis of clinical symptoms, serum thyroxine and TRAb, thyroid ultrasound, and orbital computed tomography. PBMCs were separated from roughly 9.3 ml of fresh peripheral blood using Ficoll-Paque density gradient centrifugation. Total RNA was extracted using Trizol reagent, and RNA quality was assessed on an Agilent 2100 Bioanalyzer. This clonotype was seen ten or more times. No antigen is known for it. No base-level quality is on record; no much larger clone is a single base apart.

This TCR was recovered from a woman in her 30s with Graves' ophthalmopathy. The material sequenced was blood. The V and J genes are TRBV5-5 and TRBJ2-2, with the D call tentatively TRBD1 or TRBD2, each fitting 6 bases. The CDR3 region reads CASSLLGGRVGELFF. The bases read TGTGCCAGCAGCTTGTTGGGGGGCCGGGTCGGGGAGCTGTTTTTT.